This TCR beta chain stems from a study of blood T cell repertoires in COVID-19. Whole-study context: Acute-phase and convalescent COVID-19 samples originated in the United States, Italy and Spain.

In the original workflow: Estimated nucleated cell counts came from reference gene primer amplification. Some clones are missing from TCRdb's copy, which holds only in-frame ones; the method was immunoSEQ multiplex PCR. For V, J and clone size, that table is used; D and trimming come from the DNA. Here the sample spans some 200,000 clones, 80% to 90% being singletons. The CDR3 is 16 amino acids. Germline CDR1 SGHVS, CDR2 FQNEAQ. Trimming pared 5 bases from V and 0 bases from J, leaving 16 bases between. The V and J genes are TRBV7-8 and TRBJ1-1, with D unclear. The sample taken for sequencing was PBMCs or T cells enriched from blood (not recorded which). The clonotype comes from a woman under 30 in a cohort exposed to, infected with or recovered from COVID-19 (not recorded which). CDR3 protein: CASSVEVLALNTEAFF. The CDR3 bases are TGTGCCAGCAGCGTCGAGGTCCTAGCCTTGAACACTGAAGCTTTCTTT.